Following are 11 T cell receptor beta chains from one sample sequenced in a study of blood T cell repertoires in COVID-19. Clones were sequenced by immunoSEQ multiplex PCR, and TCRdb holds only the in-frame ones, with some missing. The repertoire holds some 300,000 clones, with 90% as singletons. The specimen was peripheral blood. These receptors originate from a woman between 40 and 50 years old with COVID-19, enrolled during active disease.

CDR3 residues: CASSFGVIGTEAFF. The CDR3 nucleotides read TGCGCCAGCAGCTTCGGAGTGATCGGCACTGAAGCTTTCTTT. The chain is built from TRBV5-1 and TRBJ1-1, with no clear D. CDR1 is SGHRS, CDR2 YFSETQ, per germline. The CDR3 sequence is 14 residues long. V lost 2 bases, J lost 4 bases, and 12 bases lay in between.

The chain couples TRBV30 to TRBJ2-1, with TRBD2 as a possible D gene (6 bases). Trimming removed 0 bases from V and 7 bases from J, with 10 bases in between. The length of the CDR3 is 13 residues. Germline CDR1 reads GTSNPN; CDR2 reads SVGIG (reference sequence). The CDR3 sequence is CAWSVMGGNEQFF. CDR3 DNA: TGTGCCTGGAGTGTAATGGGGGGAAATGAGCAGTTCTTC.

This clone was observed once. The J gene is TRBJ2-7, the V gene TRBV6-2 or TRBV6-3; D is perhaps TRBD1 (5 bases). CDR3 size: 15 residues. The ends were cut back, 1 base at V and 2 bases at J, with 12 bases in the middle. CDR1 and CDR2 (germline): MNHEY, SVGEGT. The CDR3 DNA is TGTGCCAGCAGTTACTTGTATCCAGGGACCTACGAGCAGTACTTC. It translates to CASSYLYPGTYEQYF.

CDR3 sequence reads: CASSRLGGGLSGANVLTF. The CDR3 nucleotides read TGTGCCAGCTCACGCCTAGGGGGGGGACTCTCTGGGGCCAACGTCCTGACTTTC. The rearrangement joins TRBV18 to TRBJ2-6; possible D gene TRBD2, 7 bases. Germline V gene data show CDR1 as KGHSH and CDR2 as LQKENI. This CDR3 region has 18 residues. V shed 4 bases and J shed 0 bases, with 16 bases lying between them.

The chain links TRBV28 to TRBJ2-4, with D maybe TRBD2 (5 bases). The germline CDR1 and CDR2 sequences are MDHEN and SYDVKM. The CDR3 length is 15 residues. Trimming pared 2 bases from V and 1 base from J, leaving 9 bases between. The CDR3 here is CASSLKSGAKNIQYF. CDR3 nucleotides: TGTGCCAGCAGTTTAAAGTCGGGGGCCAAAAACATTCAGTACTTC.

This sequence joins TRBV5-1 and TRBJ1-3, with TRBD1 matching over 7 bases. J gave up 0 bases and V 4 bases, and 7 bases lay outside the gene matches. This CDR3 has 16 residues. CDR1 and CDR2 from the germline V gene are SGHRS and YFSETQ. The CDR3 is CASSTGTASSGNTIYF. The CDR3 DNA sequence: TGCGCCAGCAGCACCGGGACAGCGAGCTCTGGAAACACCATATATTTT. Looking up the rest from reference TRBV5-1 and TRBJ1-3 gives the full variable domain: KAGVTQTPRYLIKTRGQQVTLSCSPISGHRSVSWYQQTPGQGLQFLFEYFSETQRNKGNFPGRFSGRQFSNSRSEMNVSTLELGDSALYLCASSTGTASSGNTIYFGEGSWLTVV.

Concerning this clone itself: An end of the junction differs from the germline gene, which may be a read error. The DNA of the CDR3 is TGCGCCAGCCGCCCCCCGAGGTTT. Encoded protein: CASRPPRF. The chain joins TRBV5-1 to TRBJ1-4; no clear D. Germline CDR1 is SGHRS and CDR2 is YFSETQ. The CDR3 loop spans 8 amino acids.

This clone was found once. The CDR3 nucleotides read TGTGCCAGCAGCGCACTTTCCCCGGGGGAGCTGTTTTTT. This sequence encodes CASSALSPGELFF. The chain is built from TRBV7-3 and TRBJ2-2; D not certain. The V end lost 5 bases, the J end lost 8 bases, and 12 bases lay between the germline ends. CDR3 size: 13 residues. CDR1 and CDR2 (germline): SGHTA, FQGTGA.

V is TRBV6-2 or TRBV6-3 and J is TRBJ1-1; TRBD1 is a possible D gene (6 bases). The CDR3 consists of 14 residues. Germline loops: CDR1 MNHEY, CDR2 SVGEGT. Trimming cost V 6 bases and J 5 bases, with 16 bases left between them. CDR3 amino acids: CASSNPPTGTEAFF. The CDR3 DNA reads TGTGCCAGCAGCAATCCCCCGACAGGAACTGAAGCTTTCTTT.

This rearrangement joins TRBV19 to TRBJ2-7, with 15 bases aligning to TRBD2. The J segment lost 12 bases and the V segment lost 11 bases, leaving 11 bases of the junction unmatched. This CDR3 has 13 amino acids. Germline values: CDR1 LNHDA, CDR2 SQIVND (reference sequence). Here the CDR3 reads CASTGLAGGPTYF. In DNA, the CDR3 is TGTGCCTCGACCGGACTAGCGGGAGGGCCGACGTACTTC.

CDR3 sequence (DNA): TGTGCCAGCAGTCCCGACTTGCCCGGGGAGCTGTTTTTT. This codes for CASSPDLPGELFF. This rearrangement joins TRBV27 to TRBJ2-2; no reliable D call. Between the trimmed V and J ends, which lost 5 bases and 6 bases, there was a span of 10 bases. The CDR3 has 13 residues. Germline CDR1 is MNHEY and CDR2 is SMNVEV (reference sequence).